Reported below is one T cell receptor beta chain. V was shortened by 2 bases and J by 0 bases, with 17 bases between the two germline ends. CDR1 MGHRA and CDR2 YSYEKL come from the germline V gene. The CDR3 runs to 18 residues. These data are taken from a study of blood T cell repertoires in COVID-19. The data were produced by immunoSEQ multiplex PCR, yet TCRdb's version contains in-frame clones alone and is incomplete. The data show some 490,000 clones, 80% to 90% seen once. What was sequenced was PBMCs or T cells enriched from blood (not recorded which). The clonotype originates from a woman aged 55-69 years who had recovered from COVID-19. The J gene is TRBJ1-5, the V gene TRBV4-1; D might be TRBD1 (6 bases). The CDR3 protein is CASSQRMAGADSNQPQHF. The CDR3 DNA follows: TGCGCCAGCAGCCAAAGAATGGCGGGGGCGGATAGCAATCAGCCCCAGCATTTT.